A single sample gave rise to the 5 T cell receptor beta chains below, sequenced in a study of shared clonotypes between healthy human individuals (dated by TCRdb to 2018 to 2020). Library generation was performed with the immunoSEQ multiplex PCR assay. TCRdb mirrors the immuneACCESS table, restricted to in-frame sequences. Some clones are absent from its copies; in checked studies, under half trace to an unresolved V gene, and the reason for the others is unknown. The table for this sample lists hundreds of thousands of clones; under 95% of them were counted only once. Clones ranked in the top ten supply 24% of the sample. CD8 naive samples were obtained by positive selection for CCR7 among CD45RO-negative cells, yielding a CD45RA+CCR7+ population from which TemRA cells were excluded. Sequencing was performed on naive CD8+ T cells sorted from blood. The cell subset or site label corresponds to: CD45RA+CCR7+. These TCRs come from a man aged 25-45 years in good health.

This chain connects TRBV6-6 to TRBJ2-5, with D unclear. V shed 2 bases and J shed 4 bases, with 5 bases lying between them. The CDR3 runs to 12 residues. Germline CDR1 is MNHNY and CDR2 is SVGAGI (reference sequence). The CDR3 loop is CASSYPGETQYF. The CDR3 DNA reads TGTGCCAGCAGTTACCCGGGAGAGACCCAGTACTTC.

The chain recombines TRBV13 with TRBJ1-1; D gene unclear. The CDR3 extends over 11 amino acids. Germline V gene lookup returns CDR1 PRHDT and CDR2 FYEKMQ (reference sequence). V was shortened by 2 bases and J by 10 bases, with 8 bases between the two germline ends. The CDR3 is CASSLHPRAFF. The CDR3 bases are TGTGCCAGCAGCTTACACCCGAGAGCTTTCTTT.

The chain links TRBV7-9 to TRBJ1-3, with 7 bases aligning to TRBD1. The CDR3 extends over 16 amino acids. V trimming: 2 bases; J trimming: 0 bases; junction bases outside the gene matches: 4. Germline-derived CDR1 and CDR2 are SEHNR and FQNEAQ (reference sequence). The CDR3 DNA sequence: TGTGCCAGCAGCTTACCGGACAGGCGCTCTGGAAACACCATATATTTT. This sequence encodes CASSLPDRRSGNTIYF.

J is TRBJ2-7 and V is TRBV7-9; no clear D. The CDR3 runs to 11 residues. Trimming removed 3 bases from V and 6 bases from J, with 6 bases in between. Per the germline V gene, CDR1 is SEHNR and CDR2 is FQNEAQ (reference sequence). The CDR3 nucleotides are TGTGCCAGCAGCTTTTCCGGCGAGCAGTACTTC. This encodes CASSFSGEQYF.

On this clone: The sample has other DNA sequences that encode this CDR3 too. The gene calls are TRBV27 and TRBJ2-7, with 7 bases aligning to TRBD1. CDR1 is MNHEY and CDR2 is SMNVEV in the germline V gene (reference sequence). The trim removed 4 bases at V and 2 bases at J, leaving 2 bases unmatched. This CDR3 has 13 residues. For the CDR3, the DNA is TGTGCCAGCAGTTACAGGGGCCCCTACGAGCAGTACTTC. Protein product: CASSYRGPYEQYF.